This entry lists 23 T cell receptor beta chains sequenced from one sample in a study of T cell responses to AZD1222 COVID-19 vaccine. Using immunoSEQ multiplex PCR, the repertoire was profiled, and TCRdb retains in-frame clones only, with some absent. This table has roughly 120,000 clones, 65% to 85% appearing once. The starting material was peripheral blood, obtained on day 0 of AZD1222 vaccination. Receptors were obtained from an adult in good health.

The V gene is TRBV28, the J gene TRBJ2-4, with 8 bases fitting TRBD1. Germline CDR1 MDHEN, CDR2 SYDVKM. The CDR3 has 13 residues. V trimming: 5 bases; J trimming: 6 bases; junction bases outside the gene matches: 3. The CDR3 region has the DNA TGTGCCAGCAGTATACAGGGGGGAAACATTCAGTACTTC. Translated, it gives CASSIQGGNIQYF.

This chain connects TRBV5-5 to TRBJ2-5, with a possible D match to TRBD2 (6 bases). Looked up from germline, CDR1 is SGHKS and CDR2 is YYEKEE (reference sequence). Deletions cut 0 bases from V and 5 bases from J, with 17 bases between. This CDR3 has 16 amino acids. CDR3 coding DNA: TGTGCCAGCAGCTTGGGGTCGAACTCGGGGGTGGAGACCCAGTACTTC. Amino acid sequence: CASSLGSNSGVETQYF. Supplemented by reference TRBV5-5 and TRBJ2-5, the full variable domain reads DAGVTQSPTHLIKTRGQQVTLRCSPISGHKSVSWYQQVLGQGPQFIFQYYEKEERGRGNFPDRFSARQFPNYSSELNVNALLLGDSALYLCASSLGSNSGVETQYFGPGTRLLVL.

This clone was observed a few times. The chain is built from TRBV7-2 and TRBJ2-1; D possibly corresponds to TRBD1 (6 bases). Looked up from germline, CDR1 is SGHTA and CDR2 is FQGNSA. The CDR3 sequence is 14 residues long. V was pared by 1 base and J by 6 bases, with 10 bases between. CDR3 sequence: CASSLEQGRNEQFF. CDR3 DNA sequence: TGTGCCAGCAGCTTAGAGCAGGGGCGCAATGAGCAGTTCTTC.

The rearrangement links TRBV12-5 to TRBJ1-1; D uncertain. The CDR3 loop spans 12 amino acids. With 7 bases removed from V and 11 bases from J, the gap between germline ends came to 17 bases. The germline CDR1 and CDR2 sequences are LGHNT and FRNRAP. The CDR3 sequence is CASAPEHMSAFF. CDR3 nucleotide sequence: TGTGCTAGTGCCCCGGAGCACATGTCGGCTTTCTTT.

This rearrangement joins TRBV19 to TRBJ1-5; D may be TRBD1 (6 bases). Trimming cost V 7 bases and J 4 bases, with 20 bases left between them. CDR3 length equals 16 residues. Germline CDR1 is LNHDA and CDR2 is SQIVND (reference sequence). CDR3 in DNA: TGTGCCAGTACCCCAGGGGAGACTCAAGAGAATCAGCCCCAGCATTTT. Protein product: CASTPGETQENQPQHF.

The chain recombines TRBV11-1 with TRBJ1-1; D not resolved. CDR1 is SGHAT, CDR2 FQDESV, per germline (reference sequence). The V gene lost 3 bases and the J gene lost 2 bases, with 10 bases spanning the gap. The CDR3 has 14 amino acids. CDR3 nucleotide sequence: TGTGCCAGCAGCTTTACCAGCCCTAACACTGAAGCTTTCTTT. Its protein product is CASSFTSPNTEAFF.

V usage is TRBV30 and J usage is TRBJ2-6; 12 bases fit TRBD1. The CDR3 consists of 17 residues. Looked up from germline, CDR1 is GTSNPN and CDR2 is SVGIG (reference sequence). J gave up 2 bases and V 2 bases, and 4 bases lay outside the gene matches. The CDR3 region is CAWSKGQGAPGANVLTF. The CDR3 DNA reads as TGTGCCTGGAGTAAGGGACAGGGGGCGCCTGGGGCCAACGTCCTGACTTTC.

This clone has a single count. This sequence joins TRBV7-2 and TRBJ1-1; TRBD1 aligns across 8 bases. V gave up 2 bases and J gave up 7 bases; unmatched junction bases: 6. The germline gives CDR1 SGHTA, CDR2 FQGNSA. The CDR3 runs 14 residues. The CDR3 loop reads CASSLRDRSGEAFF. The CDR3 nucleotides read TGTGCCAGCAGCTTACGGGACAGGTCTGGTGAAGCTTTCTTT.

This chain connects TRBV5-1 to TRBJ2-3, with D perhaps being TRBD1 or TRBD2 (6 bases each). V lost 0 bases and J lost 3, with 17 bases in between. There are 17 residues in the CDR3. Germline CDR1 SGHRS, CDR2 YFSETQ. In nucleotides, the CDR3 is TGCGCCAGCAGCTTGGCTGACGGGGGCACACTGACAGATACGCAGTATTTT. The encoded protein is CASSLADGGTLTDTQYF.

The chain joins TRBV6-1 to TRBJ2-5; D is unresolved. V gave up 1 base and J gave up 5 bases, with 11 bases separating them. The CDR3 loop spans 14 amino acids. Germline V lookup: CDR1 MNHNS, CDR2 SASEGT. The CDR3 sequence is CASSEGLLSETQYF. DNA of the CDR3: TGTGCCAGCAGTGAAGGTCTCCTCTCGGAGACCCAGTACTTC.

The CDR3 nucleotides read TGTGCCAGCAGCTTGGCTTCAAGTGAGCAGTTCTTC. This encodes CASSLASSEQFF. The J gene is TRBJ2-1, the V gene TRBV5-4; D not certain. Trimming took 0 bases from V and 9 from J, leaving 7 bases between them. This CDR3 has 12 residues. The germline gives CDR1 SGHNT, CDR2 YYREEE (reference sequence).

This chain links TRBV25-1 with TRBJ2-3; 9 nucleotides align to TRBD2. The germline CDR1 and CDR2 sequences are MGHDK and SYGVNS. The CDR3 consists of 13 residues. V shed 9 bases, J shed 1 base, and the junction held 2 bases outside the gene matches. The CDR3 nucleotides read TGTGCCAGTTTAGCGGGGGGCACAGATACGCAGTATTTT. Encoded protein: CASLAGGTDTQYF.

This clone was seen more than once but under ten times. J is TRBJ2-3 and V is TRBV9; no definite D call. The CDR3 consists of 13 residues. Trimming took 0 bases from V and 5 from J, leaving 7 bases between them. The V gene's germline CDR1 is SGDLS and CDR2 YYNGEE. The chain's CDR3 is CASSVGSGDTQYF. The CDR3 coding sequence is TGTGCCAGCAGCGTAGGGTCTGGAGATACGCAGTATTTT.

The gene calls are TRBV28 and TRBJ1-1, with 7 bases lining up with TRBD1. The V segment lost 7 bases and the J segment 5 bases; nucleotides outside the gene matches: 10. CDR1 is MDHEN and CDR2 is SYDVKM in the germline V gene. This CDR3 region has 14 residues. The CDR3 region is CASTLRTGWTEAFF. The DNA of the CDR3 is TGTGCCAGCACCCTCCGGACAGGCTGGACTGAAGCTTTCTTT.

V and J are TRBV13 and TRBJ1-2; 7 bases match TRBD1. The CDR3 runs 13 residues. The V gene's germline CDR1 is PRHDT and CDR2 FYEKMQ (reference sequence). V lost 5 bases, J lost 8 bases, and 8 bases stayed unmatched. CDR3 in amino acids: CASSHRGAEGYTF. The CDR3 DNA reads TGTGCCAGCAGCCACAGGGGAGCGGAAGGCTACACCTTC. Based on the CDR3 plus reference TRBV13 and TRBJ1-2, the full variable domain is AAGVIQSPRHLIKEKRETATLKCYPIPRHDTVYWYQQGPGQDPQFLISFYEKMQSDKGSIPDRFSAQQFSDYHSELNMSSLELGDSALYFCASSHRGAEGYTFGSGTRLTVV.

V is TRBV7-9 and J is TRBJ1-2, with D maybe TRBD1 (5 bases). Trimming left V 2 bases short and J 6 bases short, with 7 bases between. The CDR3 covers 12 residues. Germline V CDR1 and CDR2: SEHNR, FQNEAQ (reference sequence). Written as DNA, the CDR3 is TGTGCCAGCAGCTTAAGAGGGGATGGCTACACCTTC. This codes for CASSLRGDGYTF. Variable domain in full (rest from reference TRBV7-9 and TRBJ1-2): DTGVSQNPRHKITKRGQNVTFRCDPISEHNRLYWYRQTLGQGPEFLTYFQNEAQLEKSRLLSDRFSAERPKGSFSTLEIQRTEQGDSAMYLCASSLRGDGYTFGSGTRLTVV.

The rearrangement uses TRBV10-1 and TRBJ2-1, with a possible D match to TRBD2 (6 bases). Germline lookup yields CDR1 WNHNN and CDR2 SYGVQD (reference sequence). Trimming pared 7 bases from V and 8 bases from J, leaving 24 bases between. CDR3 length: 16 amino acids. The CDR3 bases are TGCGCCAGCAACCCCCCCGCGGGACCCCACCGCCATGAGCAGTTCTTC. It specifies CASNPPAGPHRHEQFF.

The rearrangement links TRBV30 to TRBJ2-5; D is undetermined. CDR1 GTSNPN and CDR2 SVGIG come from the germline V gene (reference sequence). CDR3 size: 13 residues. V gave up 4 bases and J gave up 7 bases, with 16 bases separating them. In DNA form, the CDR3 reads TGTGCCTGGAACTTAGGGCTAGTAGGGACCCAGTACTTC. Translated, it gives CAWNLGLVGTQYF.

CDR3 region: CASSLGGRTEAFF. In DNA, the CDR3 is TGTGCCAGCAGTCTAGGGGGCCGGACTGAAGCTTTCTTT. The gene calls are TRBV6-1 and TRBJ1-1, with 7 bases aligning to TRBD1. Germline loops: CDR1 MNHNS, CDR2 SASEGT. Trimming at V came to 5 bases and at J to 5 bases, leaving 5 bases not matched to a gene. The CDR3 consists of 13 residues.

In its sample, this clone was seen a few times. V gene TRBV7-3 combines with J gene TRBJ1-1, with 8 bases identical to TRBD1. The J segment lost 11 bases and the V segment lost 5 bases, leaving 13 bases of the junction unmatched. This CDR3 contains 14 residues. Germline CDR1 is SGHTA and CDR2 is FQGTGA. CDR3 DNA sequence: TGTGCCAGCAGCGAGGACAGGGCCTCCGGCCAGGCTTTCTTT. Translation gives CASSEDRASGQAFF.

V and J are TRBV6-1 and TRBJ1-5; D is perhaps TRBD1 (6 bases). This CDR3 has 15 amino acids. Trimming took 2 bases from V and 2 from J, leaving 10 bases between them. Germline loops: CDR1 MNHNS, CDR2 SASEGT. Here the CDR3 DNA reads TGTGCCAGCAGTGAATCGGGGGGCGGCAATCAGCCCCAGCATTTT. Its translation is CASSESGGGNQPQHF.

V gene TRBV19 combines with J gene TRBJ1-1, with D maybe TRBD1 (5 bases). The CDR3 is made up of 13 amino acids. V was cut by 6 bases and J by 1 base, with 9 bases left in between. CDR1 and CDR2 from the germline V gene are LNHDA and SQIVND (reference sequence). CDR3 coding DNA: TGTGCCAGTAGCAACACAGGGAACACTGAAGCTTTCTTT. Its protein is CASSNTGNTEAFF.

This sequence joins TRBV5-1 and TRBJ2-7; tentative D call: TRBD1 (5 bases). V was clipped by 0 bases and J by 6 bases, with 16 bases between them. In germline, CDR1 is SGHRS, CDR2 YFSETQ. The CDR3 runs 15 residues. The CDR3 DNA follows: TGCGCCAGCAGCTTGGATGTCAGGGTGGTGGGCGAGCAGTACTTC. The encoded protein is CASSLDVRVVGEQYF.